The 8 T cell receptor beta chains in this list originate from one sample, sequenced in a study of shared clonotypes between healthy human individuals (dated by TCRdb to the early 2020s). The library relied on the immunoSEQ multiplex PCR assay. TCRdb carries this immuneACCESS record with in-frame sequences only. Its versions omit some clonotypes, under half of them owing to an unresolved V gene in the studies checked, with the rest unexplained. Across this sample there are around 2,000,000 clones, with about 95% seen only once. The ten largest make up roughly 1% of the sample. CD8 naive samples were obtained by positive selection for CCR7 among CD45RO-negative cells, yielding a CD45RA+CCR7+ population from which TemRA cells were excluded. The sample was naive CD8+ T cells sorted from blood. The sample's cell subset or site, from its label and the paper: CD45RA+CCR7+. The receptors stem from a young man in good health.

V usage is TRBV27 and J usage is TRBJ2-2, with 8 nucleotides matching TRBD1. The germline CDR1 and CDR2 sequences are MNHEY and SMNVEV (reference sequence). J gave up 2 bases and V 7 bases, and 6 bases lay outside the gene matches. There are 15 residues in the CDR3. The CDR3 bases are TGTGCCAGCAAACACAGGGGGTTCAACACCGGGGAGCTGTTTTTT. Protein: CASKHRGFNTGELFF.

The chain is built from TRBV11-1 and TRBJ1-1; D gene ambiguous. The CDR3 runs to 13 residues. CDR1 and CDR2 (germline): SGHAT, FQDESV (reference sequence). V shed 1 base and J shed 5 bases, with 8 bases lying between them. In DNA, the CDR3 is TGTGCCAGCAGCTTAGGGGTATCGACTGAAGCTTTCTTT. This sequence encodes CASSLGVSTEAFF.

This chain joins TRBV7-8 and TRBJ2-3, with no clear D. V was trimmed by 2 bases and J by 2 bases, leaving 14 bases between them. This CDR3 comprises 16 residues. Looked up from germline, CDR1 is SGHVS and CDR2 is FQNEAQ. CDR3 protein: CASSLRLIGITDTQYF. The CDR3, as DNA: TGTGCCAGCAGCTTAAGGCTGATTGGTATCACAGATACGCAGTATTTT.

This clone appeared a few times. The rearrangement uses TRBV7-9 and TRBJ2-3, with D possibly matching TRBD2 (6 bases). The germline CDR1 and CDR2 sequences are SEHNR and FQNEAQ (reference sequence). The CDR3 consists of 15 residues. The germline V and J ends were trimmed by 4 bases and 6 bases, with 17 bases remaining between them. The CDR3 coding sequence is TGTGCCAGCAGCTACGGGACTCTCCAGAGGGATACGCAGTATTTT. It is translated as CASSYGTLQRDTQYF.

The rearrangement uses TRBV2 and TRBJ2-7; a weak D match, TRBD1 (5 bases). V was pared by 4 bases and J by 3 bases, with 13 bases between. The CDR3 has 14 residues. Germline V CDR1 and CDR2: SNHLY, FYNNEI. For the CDR3, the DNA is TGTGCCAGCAGTGGTTCAGGGTGGGACTACGAGCAGTACTTC. Residues: CASSGSGWDYEQYF.

About this clone itself: At one end, the junction sequence differs from germline, possibly due to a read error. The CDR3 spells CSVGEPEYQETQHF. The CDR3 bases are TGCAGCGTTGGGGAGCCGGAGTACCAAGAGACCCAGCACTTC. The gene calls are TRBV29-1 and TRBJ2-5; D possibly corresponds to TRBD2 (5 bases). The CDR3 totals 14 residues. Germline CDR1 SQVTM, CDR2 ANQGSEA.

J is TRBJ2-6 and V is TRBV29-1, with TRBD2 identical over 7 bases. The germline V gene encodes CDR1 SQVTM and CDR2 ANQGSEA. V gave up 7 bases and J gave up 2 bases; unmatched junction bases: 8. The CDR3 is 15 amino acids. CDR3 DNA: TGCAGCGCATCCGACGGGGGGACTGGGGCCAACGTCCTGACTTTC. Translating gives CSASDGGTGANVLTF.

V and J are TRBV28 and TRBJ1-1; no firm D call. The V end lost 6 bases, the J end lost 1 base, and 15 bases lay between the germline ends. Germline V gene sequence: CDR1 MDHEN, CDR2 SYDVKM. This CDR3 spans 15 amino acids. The CDR3, as DNA: TGTGCCAGCAGCTCTCATACGACACCGAACACTGAAGCTTTCTTT. Protein product: CASSSHTTPNTEAFF.